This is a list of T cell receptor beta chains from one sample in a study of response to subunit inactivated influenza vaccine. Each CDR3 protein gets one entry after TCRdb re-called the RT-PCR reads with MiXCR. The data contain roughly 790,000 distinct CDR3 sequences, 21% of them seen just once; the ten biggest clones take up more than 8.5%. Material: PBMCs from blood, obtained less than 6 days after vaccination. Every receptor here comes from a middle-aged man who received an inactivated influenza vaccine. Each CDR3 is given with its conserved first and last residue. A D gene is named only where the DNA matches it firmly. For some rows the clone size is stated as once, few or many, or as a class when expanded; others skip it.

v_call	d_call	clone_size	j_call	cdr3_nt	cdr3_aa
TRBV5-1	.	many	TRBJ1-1	TGCGCCAGCAGCTTTCGGAGGGTGAACACTGAAGCTTTCTTT	CASSFRRVNTEAFF
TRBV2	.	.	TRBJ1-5	TGTGCCAGCAGCCATACAAGAGTCGATCAGCCCCAGCATTTT	CASSHTRVDQPQHF
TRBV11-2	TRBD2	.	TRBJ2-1	TGTGCCAGCAGCCCAGGGGAGGGGACTAGCTTCCACAATGAGCAGTTCTTC	CASSPGEGTSFHNEQFF
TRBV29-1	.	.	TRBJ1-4	TGCAGCGTTGAAGCCAGGGGCGGGCGTGAAAAACTGTTTTTT	CSVEARGGREKLFF
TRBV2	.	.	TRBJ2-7	TGTGCCAGCAGTGGATCAAGCGGAACCTACGAGCAGTACTTC	CASSGSSGTYEQYF
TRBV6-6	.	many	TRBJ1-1	TGTGCCAGCAGTTACGCGGCAGGACGGGATGCTTTCTTT	CASSYAAGRDAFF
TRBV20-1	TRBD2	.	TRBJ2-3	TGCAGTGCTACGGGGGGGCACACAGATACGCAGTATTTT	CSATGGHTDTQYF
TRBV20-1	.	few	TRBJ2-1	TGCAGTGCTGAGACGGACTACAATGAGCAGTTCTTC	CSAETDYNEQFF
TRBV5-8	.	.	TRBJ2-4	TGTGCCAGCAGCTTCTGGGCAGGGACCAAAAACATTCAGTACTTC	CASSFWAGTKNIQYF
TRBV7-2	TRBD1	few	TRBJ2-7	TGTGCCAGCAGCCCGGGACAGCAGCAGTACTTC	CASSPGQQQYF
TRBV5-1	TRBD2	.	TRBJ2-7	TGCGCCAGCGGACAAGGACTAGGTGGCTACGAGCAGTACTTC	CASGQGLGGYEQYF
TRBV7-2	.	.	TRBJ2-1	TGTGCCAGCTGTGATCCCTGGGCCCAGACAGGGGACCGCGGGAGAACCTCCTACAATGAGCAGTTCTTC	CASCDPWAQTGDRGRTSYNEQFF
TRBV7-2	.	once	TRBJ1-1	TGTGCCAGCAGTCGTCCAGGGGCCGCTGAAGCTTTCTTT	CASSRPGAAEAFF
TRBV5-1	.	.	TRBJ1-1	TGCGCCAGTGGCGGGCTAGAAGCTGAAGCTTTCTTT	CASGGLEAEAFF
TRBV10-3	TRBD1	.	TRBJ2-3	TGTGCCATCAGTGATTCACCGGGACAGGGTCCAGATACGCAGTATTTT	CAISDSPGQGPDTQYF
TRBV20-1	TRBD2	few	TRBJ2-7	TGCAGTGCAAGAAGGACTAGCGGGAGTGGTGAGCAGTACTTC	CSARRTSGSGEQYF
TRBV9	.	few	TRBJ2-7	TGTGCCAGCAGCGTAGGGCTGTCCCCACGAACCTACGAGCAGTACTTC	CASSVGLSPRTYEQYF
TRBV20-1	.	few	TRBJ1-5	TGCAGTGCTAACCCCGGTAGCTTTGGCAATCAGCCCCAGCATTTT	CSANPGSFGNQPQHF
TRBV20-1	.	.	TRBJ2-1	TGCAGTGCCACAGGGGTCGCGGGAGCCGACAATGAGCAGTTCTTC	CSATGVAGADNEQFF
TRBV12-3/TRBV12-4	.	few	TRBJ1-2	TGTGCCAGCAGCCGCCAATTGGGCACTGGCTACACCTTC	CASSRQLGTGYTF
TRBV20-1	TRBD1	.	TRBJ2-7	TGCAGTGCTCGCCGATACGGGACAGGAAGCTCCTACGAGCAGTACTTC	CSARRYGTGSSYEQYF
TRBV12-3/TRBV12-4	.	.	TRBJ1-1	TGTGCCAGCAGTTATGGGTGGGGGACCGGGAACACTGAAGCTTTCTTT	CASSYGWGTGNTEAFF
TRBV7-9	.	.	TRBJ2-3	TGTGCCAGCAGCCGCACCCGGGGGCTTACAGATACGCAGTATTTT	CASSRTRGLTDTQYF
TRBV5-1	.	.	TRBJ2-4	TGCGCCAGCAGCTTGGAGGGGTATGGTGAGGTCAAAAACATTCAGTACTTC	CASSLEGYGEVKNIQYF
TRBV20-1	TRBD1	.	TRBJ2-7	TGCAGTGCTAGGGGCCCTGACAGGGGCCACGAGCAGTACTTC	CSARGPDRGHEQYF
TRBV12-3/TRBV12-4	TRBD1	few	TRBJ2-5	TGTGCCAGCAGTCGGGGGACAGGGGAAGAGACCCAGTACTTC	CASSRGTGEETQYF
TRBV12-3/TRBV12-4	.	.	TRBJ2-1	TGTGCCAGCAGTTTAGGAGGGAACGATGAGCAGTTCTTC	CASSLGGNDEQFF
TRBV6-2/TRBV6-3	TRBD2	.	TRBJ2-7	TGTGCCAGCACTGGGACTAGCTTCTCCTACGAGCAGTACTTC	CASTGTSFSYEQYF
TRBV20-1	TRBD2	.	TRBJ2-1	TGCAGTGCTAGAGTCGGGGGGGGGCCTGGTGAGCAGTTCTTC	CSARVGGGPGEQFF
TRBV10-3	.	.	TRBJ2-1	TGTGCCATCAAACCAGGTCTAAGATCTAATGAGCAGTTCTTC	CAIKPGLRSNEQFF
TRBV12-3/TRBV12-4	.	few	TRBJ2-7	TGTGCCAGCAGTTTGGTGGGGGCAGTGAGCTCCTACGAGCAGTACTTC	CASSLVGAVSSYEQYF